The 9 T cell receptor beta chains given below trace back to one sample, sequenced in a study of metastatic and nonmetastatic thyroid tumors. TCRdb re-called clones via MiXCR from the PCR reads. The sample lists around 35,000 clones, about a sixth occurring once. Not a single patient had been given any form of treatment at any point before undergoing thyroid surgery. The material sequenced was blood. Every receptor here comes from a male donor with papillary thyroid cancer or a benign thyroid nodule (not recorded which). Some clones in this sample may be carry-over from other donors' samples.

About this clone itself: At one boundary the junction diverges from the germline segment, which might be a read error. The chain has TRBV28 and TRBJ2-1; no firm D call. This CDR3 has 14 amino acids. Germline values: CDR1 MDHEN, CDR2 SYDVKM. DNA of the CDR3: TGTGCCAACAGTCCCCTGACTGGCTACAATGAGCAGTTCTTC. It yields the protein CANSPLTGYNEQFF.

This clone was counted at least ten times. The chain uses TRBV14 and TRBJ1-6; D is possibly TRBD1 (6 bases). CDR1 is SGHDN, CDR2 FVKESK, per germline. The V and J ends lost 4 bases and 7 bases respectively, with 8 bases between them. CDR3 length equals 13 residues. The DNA of the CDR3 is TGTGCCAGCAGCCGGGACATGAATTCACCCCTCCACTTT. Translation gives CASSRDMNSPLHF.

This chain connects TRBV24-1 to TRBJ2-1, with D maybe TRBD2 (6 bases). Germline assignment: CDR1 KGHDR and CDR2 SFDVKD. This CDR3 has 19 amino acids. V lost 4 bases and J 1 base, leaving 22 bases between the germline ends. CDR3 protein: CATSEPGGRSPLSYNEQFF. DNA for the CDR3: TGTGCCACCAGTGAGCCTGGTGGGAGGTCCCCTTTATCCTACAATGAGCAGTTCTTC.

The table lists this clone with a few counts. The chain joins TRBV12-3 or TRBV12-4 to TRBJ2-2; no firm D call. The CDR3 contains 14 residues. Trimming stripped 5 bases from V and 5 bases from J, with 12 bases between. CDR3 amino acids: CASSGEVWTGELFF. CDR3 in DNA: TGTGCCAGCAGTGGGGAAGTGTGGACCGGGGAGCTGTTTTTT.

The V call is TRBV4-2, the J call TRBJ2-2; TRBD2 aligns across 11 bases. CDR1 is LGHNA and CDR2 is YNFKEQ in the germline V gene. This CDR3 region has 17 residues. V shed 5 bases, J shed 3 bases, and the junction held 8 bases outside the gene matches. As DNA, the CDR3 is TGTGCCAGCAGCGCATTAGCGGGAGGGTTACACACCGGGGAGCTGTTTTTT. Translating gives CASSALAGGLHTGELFF.

This clone occurred many times. The chain couples TRBV5-6 to TRBJ2-2, with 7 bases fitting TRBD2. Unmatched junction bases numbered 6, after V lost 0 bases and J lost 4 bases. This CDR3 has 16 amino acids. CDR1 is SGHDT and CDR2 is YYEEEE in the germline V gene. CDR3 protein: CASSLALAALTGELFF. The DNA for the CDR3 is TGTGCCAGCAGCTTGGCTCTAGCGGCCCTCACCGGGGAGCTGTTTTTT.

The chain carries TRBV6-1 and TRBJ2-7; D is undetermined. This CDR3 spans 12 amino acids. Germline V gene sequence: CDR1 MNHNS, CDR2 SASEGT. Trimming took 2 bases from V and 4 from J, leaving 6 bases between them. The CDR3 DNA is TGTGCCAGCAGTGAAATGGGGTACGAGCAGTACTTC. Encoded protein: CASSEMGYEQYF.

This clone was counted ten times or more. The V call is TRBV14, the J call TRBJ2-5; D gene ambiguous. The CDR3 length is 12 residues. Trimming removed 6 bases from V and 1 base from J, with 6 bases in between. Germline V lookup: CDR1 SGHDN, CDR2 FVKESK. As DNA, the CDR3 is TGTGCCAGCAGGGCATCCCAAGAGACCCAGTACTTC. Amino acids: CASRASQETQYF.

This clone has at least ten counts. The chain carries TRBV12-3 or TRBV12-4 and TRBJ2-1; 8 nucleotides align to TRBD2. The trim removed 6 bases at V and 7 bases at J, leaving 11 bases unmatched. The CDR3 loop spans 15 amino acids. In DNA, the CDR3 is TGTGCCAGCAGATTGAAGAGGACTAGCAGGAATGAGCAGTTCTTC. Its translation is CASRLKRTSRNEQFF.